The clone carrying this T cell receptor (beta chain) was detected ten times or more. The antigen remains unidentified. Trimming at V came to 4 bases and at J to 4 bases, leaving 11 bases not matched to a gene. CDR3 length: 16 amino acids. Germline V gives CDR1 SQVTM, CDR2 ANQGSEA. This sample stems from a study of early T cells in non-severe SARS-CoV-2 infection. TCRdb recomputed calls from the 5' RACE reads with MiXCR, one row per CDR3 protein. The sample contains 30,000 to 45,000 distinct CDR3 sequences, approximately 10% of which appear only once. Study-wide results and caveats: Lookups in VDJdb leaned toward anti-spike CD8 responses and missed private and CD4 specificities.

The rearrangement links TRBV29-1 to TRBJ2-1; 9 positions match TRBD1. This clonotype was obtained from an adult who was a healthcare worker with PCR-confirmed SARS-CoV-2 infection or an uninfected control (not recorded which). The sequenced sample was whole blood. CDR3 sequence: CSVAPSPGTGYNEQFF. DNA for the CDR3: TGCAGCGTTGCCCCTTCTCCTGGGACAGGGTACAATGAGCAGTTCTTC.